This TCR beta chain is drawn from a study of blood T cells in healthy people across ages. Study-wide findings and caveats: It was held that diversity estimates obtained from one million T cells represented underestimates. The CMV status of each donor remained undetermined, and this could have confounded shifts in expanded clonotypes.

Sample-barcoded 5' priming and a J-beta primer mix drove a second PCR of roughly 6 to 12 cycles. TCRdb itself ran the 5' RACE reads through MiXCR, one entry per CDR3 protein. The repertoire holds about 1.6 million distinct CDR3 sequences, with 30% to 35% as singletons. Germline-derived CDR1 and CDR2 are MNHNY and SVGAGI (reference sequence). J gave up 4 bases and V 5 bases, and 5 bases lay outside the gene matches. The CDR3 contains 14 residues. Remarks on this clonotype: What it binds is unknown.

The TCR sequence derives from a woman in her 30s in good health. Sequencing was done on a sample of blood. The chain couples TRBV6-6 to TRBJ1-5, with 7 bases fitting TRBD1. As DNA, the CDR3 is TGTGCCAGCAGTAACAGGGGAAGGAATCAGCCCCAGCATTTT. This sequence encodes CASSNRGRNQPQHF.